Described below is a single T cell receptor (beta chain) sequence and its context. The table came from immunoSEQ multiplex PCR; TCRdb's copy has only in-frame clones and leaves some out. Of some 70,000 clones detected, 75% to 85% appear once; the ten largest clones hold around a sixth. This entry is derived from a study of control samples from healthy donors and cancer patients. V lost 5 bases and J lost 2; bases outside the gene matches: 1. The CDR3 runs 13 residues. This receptor was identified in a man in his fifties or sixties in good health. The sample comprised blood. This sequence joins TRBV12-3 or TRBV12-4 and TRBJ1-2; 8 bases agree with TRBD1. The CDR3 sequence is CASSRQGNYGYTF. DNA of the CDR3: TGTGCCAGCAGTCGACAGGGGAACTATGGCTACACCTTC.